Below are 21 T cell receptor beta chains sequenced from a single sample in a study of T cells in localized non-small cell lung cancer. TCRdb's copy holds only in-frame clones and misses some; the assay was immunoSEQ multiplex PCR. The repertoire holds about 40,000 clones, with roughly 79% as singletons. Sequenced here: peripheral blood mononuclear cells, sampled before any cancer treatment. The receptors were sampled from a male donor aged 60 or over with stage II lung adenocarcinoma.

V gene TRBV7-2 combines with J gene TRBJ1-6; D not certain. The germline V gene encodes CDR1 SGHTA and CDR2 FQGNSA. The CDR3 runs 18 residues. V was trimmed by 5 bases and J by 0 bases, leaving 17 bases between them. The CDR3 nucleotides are TGTGCCAGCAGCACACCACGTCCTTTCAGCTCCTATAATTCACCCCTCCACTTT. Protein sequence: CASSTPRPFSSYNSPLHF.

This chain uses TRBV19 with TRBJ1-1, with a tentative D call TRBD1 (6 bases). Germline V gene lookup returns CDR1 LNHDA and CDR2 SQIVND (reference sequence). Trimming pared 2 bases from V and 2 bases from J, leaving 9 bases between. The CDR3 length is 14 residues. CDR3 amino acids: CASSINRANTEAFF. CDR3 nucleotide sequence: TGTGCCAGTAGTATAAACAGGGCAAACACTGAAGCTTTCTTT.

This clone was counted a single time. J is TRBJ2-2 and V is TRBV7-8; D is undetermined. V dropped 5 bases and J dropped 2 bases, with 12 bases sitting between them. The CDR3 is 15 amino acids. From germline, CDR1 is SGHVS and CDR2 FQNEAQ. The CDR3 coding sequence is TGTGCCAGCAGCCCACCAAGGCCTAACACCGGGGAGCTGTTTTTT. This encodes CASSPPRPNTGELFF. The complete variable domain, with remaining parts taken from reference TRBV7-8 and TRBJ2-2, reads GAGVSQSPRYKVAKRGQDVALRCDPISGHVSLFWYQQALGQGPEFLTYFQNEAQLDKSGLPSDRFFAERPEGSVSTLKIQRTQQEDSAVYLCASSPPRPNTGELFFGEGSRLTVL.

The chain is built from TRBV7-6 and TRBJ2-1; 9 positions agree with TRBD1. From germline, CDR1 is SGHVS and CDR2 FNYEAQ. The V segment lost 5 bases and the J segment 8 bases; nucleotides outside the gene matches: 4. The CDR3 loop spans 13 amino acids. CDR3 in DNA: TGTGCCAGCAGCCTCCGACAGGGGGATGAGCAGTTCTTC. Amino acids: CASSLRQGDEQFF.

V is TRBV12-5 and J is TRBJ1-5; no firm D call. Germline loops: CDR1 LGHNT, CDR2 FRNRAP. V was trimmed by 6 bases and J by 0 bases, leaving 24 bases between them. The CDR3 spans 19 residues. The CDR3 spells CASGHPPGGGEYSNQPQHF. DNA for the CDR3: TGTGCTAGTGGCCACCCCCCAGGCGGTGGGGAATATAGCAATCAGCCCCAGCATTTT.

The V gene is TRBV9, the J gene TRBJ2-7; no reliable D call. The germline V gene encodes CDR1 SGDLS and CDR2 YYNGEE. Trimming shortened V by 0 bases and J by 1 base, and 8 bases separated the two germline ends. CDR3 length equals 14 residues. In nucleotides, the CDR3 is TGTGCCAGCAGCGTAGCTGCGAGTTCCTACGAGCAGTACTTC. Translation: CASSVAASSYEQYF. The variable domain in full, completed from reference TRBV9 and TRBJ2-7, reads DSGVTQTPKHLITATGQRVTLRCSPRSGDLSVYWYQQSLDQGLQFLIQYYNGEERAKGNILERFSAQQFPDLHSELNLSSLELGDSALYFCASSVAASSYEQYFGPGTRLTVT.

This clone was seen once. The CDR3 reads CASSFSVDEQFF. The CDR3 nucleotides read TGTGCCAGCAGCTTTTCTGTCGATGAGCAGTTCTTC. The chain uses TRBV7-9 and TRBJ2-1, with D hard to call. The CDR3 is made up of 12 amino acids. Per the germline V gene, CDR1 is SEHNR and CDR2 is FQNEAQ (reference sequence). V was pared by 3 bases and J by 8 bases, with 8 bases between.

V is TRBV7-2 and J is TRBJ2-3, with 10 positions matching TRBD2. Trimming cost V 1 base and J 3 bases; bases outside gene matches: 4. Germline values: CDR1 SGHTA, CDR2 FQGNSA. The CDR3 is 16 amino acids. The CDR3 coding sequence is TGTGCCAGCAGCTTAGACCTAGCGGGAGCAACAGATACGCAGTATTTT. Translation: CASSLDLAGATDTQYF.

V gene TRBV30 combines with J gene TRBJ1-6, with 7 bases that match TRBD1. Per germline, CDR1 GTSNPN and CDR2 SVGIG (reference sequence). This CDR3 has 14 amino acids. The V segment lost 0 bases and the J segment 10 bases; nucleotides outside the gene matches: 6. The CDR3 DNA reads TGTGCCTGGAGTGTGGACAGGAGGCGATCACCCCTCCACTTT. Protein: CAWSVDRRRSPLHF.

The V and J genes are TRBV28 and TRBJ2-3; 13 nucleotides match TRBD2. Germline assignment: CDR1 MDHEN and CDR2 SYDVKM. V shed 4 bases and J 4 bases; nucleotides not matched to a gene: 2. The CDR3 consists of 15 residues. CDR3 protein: CASSSLAGGADTQYF. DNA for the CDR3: TGTGCCAGCAGTTCACTAGCGGGAGGGGCAGATACGCAGTATTTT.

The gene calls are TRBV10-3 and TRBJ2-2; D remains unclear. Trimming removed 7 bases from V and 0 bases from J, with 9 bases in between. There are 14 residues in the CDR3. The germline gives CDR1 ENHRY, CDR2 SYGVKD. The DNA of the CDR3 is TGTGCCATCAACTCCGCCGCGAACACCGGGGAGCTGTTTTTT. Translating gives CAINSAANTGELFF.

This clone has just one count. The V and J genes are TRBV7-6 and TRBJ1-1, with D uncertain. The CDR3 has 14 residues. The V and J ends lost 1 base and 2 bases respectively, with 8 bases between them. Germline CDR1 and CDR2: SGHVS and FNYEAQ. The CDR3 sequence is CASSLGSGNTEAFF. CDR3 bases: TGTGCCAGCAGCTTAGGATCAGGCAACACTGAAGCTTTCTTT.

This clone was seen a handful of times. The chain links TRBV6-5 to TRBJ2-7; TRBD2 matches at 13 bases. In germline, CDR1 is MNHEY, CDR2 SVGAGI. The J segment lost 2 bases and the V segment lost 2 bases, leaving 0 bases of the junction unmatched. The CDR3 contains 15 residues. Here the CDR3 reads CASSYGTSGTYEQYF. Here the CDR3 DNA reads TGTGCCAGCAGTTACGGGACTAGCGGGACCTACGAGCAGTACTTC.

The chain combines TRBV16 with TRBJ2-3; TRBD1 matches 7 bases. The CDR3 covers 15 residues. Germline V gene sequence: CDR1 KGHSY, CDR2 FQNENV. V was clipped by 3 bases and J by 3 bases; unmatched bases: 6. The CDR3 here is CASSQSRGPTDTQYF. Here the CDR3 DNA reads TGTGCCAGCAGCCAGTCGAGGGGGCCTACAGATACGCAGTATTTT.

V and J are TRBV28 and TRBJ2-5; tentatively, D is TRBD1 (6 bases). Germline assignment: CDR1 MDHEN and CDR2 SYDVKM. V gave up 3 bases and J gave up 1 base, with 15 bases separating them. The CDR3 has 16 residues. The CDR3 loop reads CASSLYGTSSQETQYF. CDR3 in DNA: TGTGCCAGCAGTTTGTACGGGACATCGTCCCAAGAGACCCAGTACTTC.

CDR3 region: CASGWLSLDQNTGELFF. CDR3 nucleotide sequence: TGTGCTAGTGGCTGGTTGTCCCTGGACCAGAACACCGGGGAGCTGTTTTTT. The chain links TRBV12-5 to TRBJ2-2; D uncertain. Looked up from germline, CDR1 is LGHNT and CDR2 is FRNRAP. Trimming left V 6 bases short and J 1 base short, with 18 bases between. The length of the CDR3 is 17 residues.

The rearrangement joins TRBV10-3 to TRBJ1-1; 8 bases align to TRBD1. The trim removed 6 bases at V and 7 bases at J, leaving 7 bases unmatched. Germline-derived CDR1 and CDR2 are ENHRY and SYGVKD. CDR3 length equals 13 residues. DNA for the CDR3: TGTGCCATCAGGACGACAGGGGAGGGTGAAGCTTTCTTT. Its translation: CAIRTTGEGEAFF.

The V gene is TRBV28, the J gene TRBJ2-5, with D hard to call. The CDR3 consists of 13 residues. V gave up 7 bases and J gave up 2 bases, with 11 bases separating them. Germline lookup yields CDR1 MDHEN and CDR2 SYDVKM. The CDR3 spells CASTLGYQETQYF. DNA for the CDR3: TGTGCCAGCACCCTGGGGTATCAAGAGACCCAGTACTTC.

The CDR3 DNA sequence: TGTGCCAGCAGTATAGGACAGAGCAATCAGCCCCAGCATTTT. Translation gives CASSIGQSNQPQHF. This chain joins TRBV28 and TRBJ1-5; possibly TRBD1 for D (6 bases). Germline V gives CDR1 MDHEN, CDR2 SYDVKM. V was clipped by 5 bases and J by 1 base, with 9 bases between them. The CDR3 length is 14 residues.

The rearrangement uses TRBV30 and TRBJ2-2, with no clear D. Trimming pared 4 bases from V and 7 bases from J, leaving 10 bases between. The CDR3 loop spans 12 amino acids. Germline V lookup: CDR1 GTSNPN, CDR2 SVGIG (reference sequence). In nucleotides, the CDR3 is TGTGCCTGGAATAGTGGGCTCGGGGAGCTGTTTTTT. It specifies CAWNSGLGELFF.

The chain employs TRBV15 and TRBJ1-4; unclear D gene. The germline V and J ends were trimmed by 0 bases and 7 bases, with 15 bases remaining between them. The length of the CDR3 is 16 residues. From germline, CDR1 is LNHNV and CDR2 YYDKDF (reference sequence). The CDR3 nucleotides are TGTGCCACCAGCAGAGATTCCTCCACCTCGGGTGAAAAACTGTTTTTT. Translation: CATSRDSSTSGEKLFF. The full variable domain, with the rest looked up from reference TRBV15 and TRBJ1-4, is DAMVIQNPRYQVTQFGKPVTLSCSQTLNHNVMYWYQQKSSQAPKLLFHYYDKDFNNEADTPDNFQSRRPNTSFCFLDIRSPGLGDTAMYLCATSRDSSTSGEKLFFGSGTQLSVL.